This section outlines one T cell receptor beta chain sequence together with its context. Some clones are missing from TCRdb's copy, which holds only in-frame ones; the method was immunoSEQ multiplex PCR. The data show approximately 80,000 clones, about 95% seen once. This sample stems from a study of T cell changes during pregnancy in multiple sclerosis. V dropped 6 bases and J dropped 2; count of bases not matched to a gene: 9. CDR1 is SNHLY, CDR2 FYNNEI, per germline. This CDR3 is built from 15 residues. Sequencing used peripheral blood, obtained in the third trimester of pregnancy. The V and J genes are TRBV2 and TRBJ2-5; the match to TRBD2 covers 7 bases. The TCR was taken from a female donor with multiple sclerosis, enrolled in a pregnancy study. DNA for the CDR3: TGTGCCAGCAGGGAAAGCGGGGTGAGACAAGAGACCCAGTACTTC. Translating gives CASRESGVRQETQYF. Using reference TRBV2 and TRBJ2-5 for the parts outside the CDR3, the full variable domain is EPEVTQTPSHQVTQMGQEVILRCVPISNHLYFYWYRQILGQKVEFLVSFYNNEISEKSEIFDDQFSVERPDGSNFTLKIRSTKLEDSAMYFCASRESGVRQETQYFGPGTRLLVL.